The rows below give T cell receptor beta chains drawn from one sample of a study of Ad26.COV2.S vaccination and SARS-CoV-2 variants. Sequencing was performed with immunoSEQ multiplex PCR; in TCRdb, only in-frame clones are kept and a portion is missing. The data contain 500,000 or so clones, around nine tenths of them singletons. The material sequenced was peripheral blood, taken in a trial of Ad26.COV2.S vaccine versus placebo. These receptors all come from a person between 18 and 59 years old who received the Ad26.COV2.S COVID-19 vaccine or a placebo. CDR3s leave out the opening cysteine and the closing phenylalanine or tryptophan.

CDR3 length	V gene	CDR3 protein
14	TRBV10-3	AIRPGTGIRNTEAF
14	TRBV7-9	ASSPVGEGYRNEQF
8	TRBV11-3	ASSLAEVY
13	TRBV6-6	ASSYPRGFAEEQY
16	TRBV5-1	ASSLLFGFGTGGNEQY
13	TRBV7-2	ASSSKLWGVNGYT
10	TRBV9	ASSPRTGEQF
13	TRBV18	ASSPRSGVFSEAF
12	TRBV24-1	ATSDTDSTDTQY
14	TRBV7-2	ASRDRFNAMNTEAF
12	TRBV5-4	ASSAGLVGYEQY
13	TRBV7-9	ASSEPGTAAYEQY
13	TRBV15	ATSREVQDTGELF
11	TRBV7-9	ASSLVGPQPQH
11	TRBV7-9	ASSPLGGQAQY
13	TRBV4-1	ASSHSQGGNTEAF
17	TRBV28	ASSSSILVDRGLWETQY
12	TRBV5-1	ASRPLTSTDTQY
11	TRBV18	ASSQYSGNTIY
12	TRBV30	AWSKGGYTDTQY
14	TRBV2	ASSPNLASNTGELF
11	TRBV7-3	ASSSPNTVLQF
10	TRBV9	ASSVANNEQF
15	TRBV13	ASSLANTGTSRNEQY
12	TRBV28	ASSLLGQGTEAF
12	TRBV7-2	ASSLGPGGYEQY
13	TRBV5-8	ASSWGGQRNQPQH
12	TRBV10-3	AIKGTGSRSEQF
15	TRBV28	ASSSGQGASPYNEQF
9	TRBV19	AGGAGEKLF
14	TRBV27	ASSTSNRDRSYEQY
14	TRBV6-2/TRBV6-3	ASSTGLLPFAYEQY
11	TRBV5-6	ASSLGGLGSLF
12	TRBV5-1	ASSLVGGGDTQY
14	TRBV5-4	ASSPPGGHKNYGYT
17	TRBV19	ASSTWPGGGQGSTGELF